The clone carrying this TCR beta chain was recorded many times. The antigen remains unidentified. The data were taken from a study of identical twins. A universal primer site arose from template switching, and cDNA bore unique molecular identifiers. Each CDR3 protein gets one entry after TCRdb re-called the 5' RACE reads with MiXCR. This table has some 320,000 distinct CDR3 sequences, about 12% appearing once. General study points: Beta out-of-frame sequences showed weaker excess twin sharing. Analyses based on zero insertions could be partly confounded by invariant MAIT and iNKT cells.

The V gene end was trimmed by 3 bases and the J gene end by 4 bases; junction bases not matched to a gene: 6. The CDR3 has 14 amino acids. Germline values: CDR1 SGHRS, CDR2 YFSETQ. The sample also formed part of further work on yellow fever vaccine responses in identical twins. This second study notes: Among the twins, the vaccine T cell response reportedly seemed partly convergent and partly personalized.

The rearrangement links TRBV5-1 to TRBJ2-7; 8 bases match TRBD2. The clonotype was recovered from a woman aged 18-29 years in good health. Input material: CD8+ T cells sorted from blood. The CDR3 region has the DNA TGCGCCAGCAGCTCGGGACTAGATGGATACGAGCAGTACTTC. Protein: CASSSGLDGYEQYF.